This is a list of T cell receptor beta chains from one sample in a study of blood T cell repertoires in COVID-19. Profiling relied on immunoSEQ multiplex PCR, and the TCRdb table lists in-frame clones only, not all of them. The top ten clones hold 3% to 5% of a sample with fewer than 400,000 clones, over 90% of them seen once. Sequenced sample: PBMCs or T cells enriched from blood (not recorded which). These receptors all stem from a woman aged 25-40 years who had been exposed to COVID-19. Both conserved end residues are part of each CDR3. The order of the fields is V gene, J gene, clone size, D gene, CDR3 protein, CDR3 DNA. The D gene is left open where the match is weak. Size is omitted from some rows. Given values are once, few, many or a class for expanded clones.

TRBV4-3	TRBJ1-2	.	.	CASSPRAGHGYTF	TGCGCCAGCAGCCCAAGGGCGGGCCATGGCTACACCTTC
TRBV5-1	TRBJ1-2	.	.	CASSPGGANYGYTF	TGCGCCAGCAGCCCGGGAGGAGCTAACTATGGCTACACCTTC
TRBV4-2	TRBJ2-5	.	TRBD2	CASSQDFWAGTSGGALGRETQYF	TGTGCCAGCAGCCAAGATTTTTGGGCCGGGACTAGCGGGGGGGCGTTGGGTCGGGAGACCCAGTACTTC
TRBV29-1	TRBJ2-7	once	.	CSVLLLGEQYF	TGCAGCGTTCTCCTACTAGGCGAGCAGTACTTC
TRBV4-3	TRBJ1-2	.	.	CASSQDLGSLYTF	TGCGCCAGCAGCCAAGATCTGGGCAGCCTCTACACCTTC
TRBV5-6	TRBJ1-1	.	TRBD1	CASSTRGRTEAFF	TGTGCCAGCAGCACCAGGGGGCGCACTGAAGCTTTCTTT
TRBV5-4	TRBJ2-7	.	TRBD2	CASSLGLAGDLEQYF	TGTGCCAGCAGCTTGGGTCTAGCGGGAGACCTCGAGCAGTACTTC
TRBV7-2	TRBJ2-2	few	.	CASSLDRTPGELFF	TGTGCCAGCAGCTTAGACAGGACCCCCGGGGAGCTGTTTTTT
TRBV7-3	TRBJ2-2	.	TRBD2	CASSPGLAGELFF	TGTGCCAGCAGCCCAGGACTAGCCGGGGAGCTGTTTTTT
TRBV6-1	TRBJ1-3	.	.	CASSEEGFGNTIYF	TGTGCCAGCAGTGAAGAGGGGTTTGGAAACACCATATATTTT
TRBV18	TRBJ1-1	.	TRBD1	CASSRTGTGGDSKTEAFF	TGTGCCAGCTCGCGCACCGGGACAGGGGGCGATTCAAAAACTGAAGCTTTCTTT
TRBV5-6	TRBJ2-1	.	TRBD2	CASRAGYSNEQFF	TGTGCCAGCAGAGCGGGATACTCCAATGAGCAGTTCTTC
TRBV5-1	TRBJ1-2	.	.	CASSLDPLGGGYTF	TGCGCCAGCAGCTTGGACCCGCTTGGTGGCGGCTACACCTTC
TRBV7-2	TRBJ2-2	.	.	CASSLGGTGELFF	TGTGCCAGCAGCTTAGGAGGAACCGGGGAGCTGTTTTTT
TRBV30	TRBJ1-6	.	TRBD1	CAWWDQTGVSPLHF	TGTGCCTGGTGGGATCAGACAGGGGTTTCACCCCTCCACTTT
TRBV4-3	TRBJ1-1	.	.	CASSQEAGAGTEAFF	TGCGCCAGCAGCCAAGAGGCGGGGGCGGGCACTGAAGCTTTCTTT
TRBV19	TRBJ1-1	.	TRBD1	CASTADRIWTEAFF	TGTGCCAGTACCGCGGACAGGATATGGACTGAAGCTTTCTTT
TRBV7-9	TRBJ1-5	.	TRBD1	CASSPQGNNQPQHF	TGTGCCAGCAGCCCACAGGGGAACAATCAGCCCCAGCATTTT
TRBV7-9	TRBJ1-4	.	.	CASSFGQITNEKLFF	TGTGCCAGCAGCTTTGGACAGATTACTAATGAAAAACTGTTTTTT
TRBV3-1/TRBV3-2	TRBJ2-1	.	TRBD2	CASSQDLGGTSRFSEQFF	TGTGCCAGCAGCCAAGATTTGGGGGGGACTAGCAGGTTTAGTGAGCAGTTCTTC
TRBV2	TRBJ1-1	.	.	CASRLEGRTEAFF	TGTGCCAGCAGGCTGGAGGGGAGGACTGAAGCTTTCTTT
TRBV2	TRBJ1-5	.	.	CASRAGDGPQHF	TGTGCCAGCCGGGCAGGGGATGGTCCCCAGCATTTT
TRBV2	TRBJ1-1	.	.	CASSGRTTEAFF	TGTGCCAGCAGCGGTCGGACAACTGAAGCTTTCTTT
TRBV4-1	TRBJ2-5	.	TRBD2	CASSQLTSGGAETQYF	TGCGCCAGCAGCCAACTGACTAGCGGGGGGGCTGAGACCCAGTACTTC
TRBV7-8	TRBJ1-5	.	.	CASTIGREVNNQPQHF	TGTGCCAGCACCATTGGCAGGGAGGTGAACAATCAGCCCCAGCATTTT
TRBV5-1	TRBJ2-2	.	.	CASSLDGRVGTGELFF	TGCGCCAGCAGCTTGGATGGGAGAGTTGGTACCGGGGAGCTGTTTTTT
TRBV7-3	TRBJ2-3	.	.	CASSPLGGSTDTQYF	TGTGCCAGCAGCCCTCTGGGGGGAAGCACAGATACGCAGTATTTT
TRBV7-2	TRBJ2-5	.	.	CASSAYETQYF	TGTGCCAGCAGCGCGTACGAGACCCAGTACTTC
TRBV11-2	TRBJ2-2	.	TRBD2	CASSSLRTSFDTGELFF	TGTGCCAGCAGCTCCCTTCGGACTAGCTTCGACACCGGGGAGCTGTTTTTT
TRBV7-8	TRBJ2-2	.	TRBD2	CASSSVGRANTGELFF	TGTGCCAGCAGCTCCGTTGGGAGGGCGAACACCGGGGAGCTGTTTTTT
TRBV3-1/TRBV3-2	TRBJ2-1	.	.	CASSLRGSVSEQFF	TGTGCCAGCAGCCTGAGGGGGTCCGTCAGTGAGCAGTTCTTC
TRBV7-2	TRBJ1-5	.	.	CASSLGAGQPQHF	TGTGCCAGCAGCTTAGGGGCGGGTCAGCCCCAGCATTTT